The next 13 T cell receptor beta chains were all read from a single sample in a study of blood T cells in healthy people across ages. With a J-beta primer mix and a sample-barcoded 5' primer, a second PCR ran roughly 6 to 11 cycles. In TCRdb, the 5' RACE reads were re-called with MiXCR into one record per CDR3 protein. Among some 790,000 distinct CDR3 sequences listed, about 30% were seen once. Sequences were obtained from blood. These receptors all stem from a woman over 75 in good health.

There are a few counts of this clonotype. The chain joins TRBV18 to TRBJ2-5; TRBD1 aligns across 9 bases. The DNA end favors TRBJ2-7, so the J call may be wrong. The CDR3 has 14 residues. Per germline, CDR1 KGHSH and CDR2 LQKENI. In DNA, the CDR3 is TGTGCCAGCTCACCGACAGGGGGTAAGGACGAGCAGTACTTC. Translation: CASSPTGGKDEQYF.

This clonotype showed up many times. The chain carries TRBV10-3 and TRBJ2-7; 10 bases line up with TRBD1. V was pared by 4 bases and J by 4 bases, with 4 bases of the junction left unmatched. CDR1 is ENHRY, CDR2 SYGVKD, per germline. This CDR3 has 14 residues. CDR3 DNA sequence: TGTGCCATCAGTGGACAGGGGGCTTTGTACGAGCAGTACTTC. Translation: CAISGQGALYEQYF.

A word on this clonotype: Possible read error: a much larger clone is one base away. DNA of the CDR3: TGTGCCAGCAGCGTAGGGGAAACCTTCTCCTACAATGAGCAGTACTTC. Its protein is CASSVGETFSYNEQYF. The V call is TRBV9, the J call TRBJ2-1; D gene uncertain. The J call may be in error: the DNA end matches TRBJ2-7 better. Germline CDR1 SGDLS, CDR2 YYNGEE. CDR3 length: 16 amino acids.

As for this clonotype: This may arise from a read error, as a much more abundant clone is one base away. The V call is TRBV25-1, the J call TRBJ2-4, with D unresolved. The CDR3 sequence is 12 residues long. Trimming left V 4 bases short and J 15 bases short, with 16 bases between. Germline V gene data show CDR1 as MGHDK and CDR2 as SYGVNS. The CDR3: CASSVTLGTRYF. CDR3 coding DNA: TGTGCCAGCAGTGTAACCTTAGGAACCCGGTACTTC.

The chain has TRBV20-1 and TRBJ1-6; D might be TRBD1 (6 bases). CDR1 is DFQATT and CDR2 is SNEGSKA in the germline V gene (reference sequence). This CDR3 has 16 residues. Trimming shortened V by 6 bases and J by 4 bases, and 19 bases separated the two germline ends. The CDR3 coding sequence is TGCAGTGCCAGCAAGGGGGACATTCAATATAATTCACCCCTCCACTTT. Translation: CSASKGDIQYNSPLHF.

This clonotype has a handful of counts. The chain has TRBV6-1 and TRBJ1-5; TRBD1 agrees at 7 bases. V lost 5 bases and J lost 0; bases outside the gene matches: 10. Germline V gene lookup returns CDR1 MNHNS and CDR2 SASEGT. The CDR3 length is 17 residues. Here the CDR3 DNA reads TGTGCCAGCAGTAAGAAATCCGGGACAGTTAGCAATCAGCCCCAGCATTTT. Translating gives CASSKKSGTVSNQPQHF.

Turning to this clonotype: With a much larger clone just one base away, this may be a read error. The CDR3 reads CASSPAPTRNEKFF. In nucleotides, the CDR3 is TGTGCCAGCAGCCCGGCCCCTACACGGAATGAGAAGTTCTTC. This rearrangement joins TRBV7-2 to TRBJ2-1, with D unresolved. This CDR3 contains 14 residues. Germline CDR1 and CDR2: SGHTA and FQGNSA.

The chain employs TRBV7-8 and TRBJ1-1; D gene unclear. This CDR3 contains 15 residues. The V gene's germline CDR1 is SGHVS and CDR2 FQNEAQ. V lost 5 bases and J lost 4, with 17 bases in between. In DNA form, the CDR3 reads TGTGCCAGCAGCCTCCTACAAGAGATAGTCACTGAAGCTTTCTTT. As protein: CASSLLQEIVTEAFF.

This clonotype was observed many times. V is TRBV5-1 and J is TRBJ2-1, with TRBD2 matching 8 bases. V shed 6 bases, J shed 11 bases, and the junction held 13 bases outside the gene matches. CDR3 size: 14 residues. The germline V gene has CDR1 SGHRS and CDR2 YFSETQ. CDR3 sequence: CASTPTSASEQQFF. The DNA for the CDR3 is TGCGCCAGCACCCCGACTAGCGCCTCTGAGCAGCAGTTCTTC.

This clonotype was recorded many times. This sequence joins TRBV9 and TRBJ2-5; no reliable D call. With 4 bases removed from V and 4 bases from J, the gap between germline ends came to 20 bases. Germline V gene lookup returns CDR1 SGDLS and CDR2 YYNGEE. The CDR3 runs to 16 residues. This chain's CDR3 is CASSPTPRFRPETQYF. Written as DNA, the CDR3 is TGTGCCAGCAGCCCGACGCCACGGTTCCGGCCAGAGACCCAGTACTTC. The whole variable domain, filled in from reference TRBV9 and TRBJ2-5, reads DSGVTQTPKHLITATGQRVTLRCSPRSGDLSVYWYQQSLDQGLQFLIQYYNGEERAKGNILERFSAQQFPDLHSELNLSSLELGDSALYFCASSPTPRFRPETQYFGPGTRLLVL.

This clonotype was counted a single time. The chain links TRBV27 to TRBJ2-1; TRBD1 matches 9 bases. Germline V gene data show CDR1 as MNHEY and CDR2 as SMNVEV (reference sequence). The CDR3 runs 14 residues. The junction had 11 bases not matched to a gene; V was cut back by 8 bases and J by 9 bases. The CDR3 region is CASYYTQGAGEQFF. CDR3 DNA sequence: TGTGCCAGCTACTATACACAGGGGGCTGGTGAGCAGTTCTTC.

There are a few counts of this clonotype. The rearrangement joins TRBV12-3 or TRBV12-4 to TRBJ2-2; no firm D call. The CDR3 has 16 amino acids. V dropped 5 bases and J dropped 4 bases, with 17 bases sitting between them. CDR3 amino acids: CASSRSGGLVTGELFF. As DNA, the CDR3 is TGTGCCAGCAGTCGCTCCGGCGGTTTGGTCACCGGGGAGCTGTTTTTT.

The chain has TRBV4-1 and TRBJ1-2; D may be TRBD1 (5 bases). This CDR3 has 15 residues. The V gene lost 2 bases and the J gene lost 5 bases, with 15 bases spanning the gap. In germline, CDR1 is MGHRA, CDR2 YSYEKL. In DNA form, the CDR3 reads TGCGCCAGCAGCCAACCCGGGGACGGTCTGTATGGCTACACCTTC. Translated, it gives CASSQPGDGLYGYTF.